This TCR beta chain was captured in a study of cytotoxic CD8 clonotypes in ibrutinib-treated CLL. The wider study: Responses comprised 25 or so partial and 2 complete; at median roughly 70 months, around 14 remained remitted and about twelve progressed.

Trimming took 3 bases from V and 7 from J, leaving 19 bases between them. This CDR3 contains 15 residues. Per germline, CDR1 LGHNA and CDR2 YNFKEQ. The data were produced by immunoSEQ multiplex PCR, yet TCRdb's version contains in-frame clones alone and is incomplete. The repertoire has some 300,000 clones, 80% of them found once; the top ten carry 6.5% to 8.5%. The TCR originated in a human donor with chronic lymphocytic leukemia. The genes are TRBV4-2 and TRBJ2-7, with D unresolved. Sample: PBMCs, taken before ibrutinib treatment. CDR3 nucleotide sequence: TGTGCCAGCAGCCACCCCCGGGCGGTTCATGGGGAGCAGTACTTC. This translates into CASSHPRAVHGEQYF.